This T cell receptor beta chain is from a study of cytomegalovirus exposure and HLA in healthy donors. This CDR3 contains 15 residues. The V gene end was trimmed by 5 bases and the J gene end by 5 bases; junction bases not matched to a gene: 11. CDR1 SGHTA and CDR2 FQGTGA come from the germline V gene. This clone came up a few times. PCR was performed using 60 Vbeta and 13 Jbeta primers. The table came from immunoSEQ multiplex PCR; TCRdb's copy has only in-frame clones and leaves some out. Of approximately 140,000 clones listed, around 59% are singletons. This receptor was obtained from a male donor in good health and CMV-seronegative. The chain is built from TRBV7-3 and TRBJ1-1, with 7 bases fitting TRBD1. Input material: PBMCs. Written as DNA, the CDR3 is TGTGCCAGCAGCCCAAATAGGGACAGAAGTACTGAAGCTTTCTTT. Translation: CASSPNRDRSTEAFF.